The sequence of this T cell receptor beta chain was determined in a study of early stage breast cancer tumors. Clones were read by immunoSEQ multiplex PCR, and TCRdb kept only the in-frame ones, dropping some. The data hold just over 70,000 clones, with under 85% observed a single time. Trimming at V came to 6 bases and at J to 4 bases, leaving 5 bases not matched to a gene. Germline loops: CDR1 MDHEN, CDR2 SYDVKM. The CDR3 consists of 14 residues. The chain has TRBV28 and TRBJ2-7, with 11 nucleotides matching TRBD1. This TCR was recovered from a person between 55 and 69 years old with breast cancer. Sequenced material: blood. CDR3 bases: TGTGCCAGCAGGGGACAGGGGGACCTGTACGAGCAGTACTTC. It translates to CASRGQGDLYEQYF.